This TCR beta chain was recovered during a study of T cell repertoires in cytomegalovirus infection. At the level of the study: Indicated by public TCR beta signatures were CMV infection and matching HLA type. Study results and limitations: In two of eight donors, the top clonotype was HLA-C-restricted CMV-specific. Cumulative frequency of public TCR beta families picked out carriers of CMV plus the relevant HLA.

This clonotype has a count of ten or more. The antigen is not known. This CDR3 is built from 17 residues. V trimming: 3 bases; J trimming: 4 bases; junction bases outside the gene matches: 10. TCRdb used MiXCR to reprocess the reads, holding one entry per CDR3 protein. The sample has 310,000 or so distinct CDR3 sequences, roughly 17% seen once. Sequencing was done on a sample of PBMCs. The TCR was taken from a human donor in good health (CMV status not recorded). Some clones in this sample may be carry-over from other donors' samples. The chain recombines TRBV12-3 or TRBV12-4 with TRBJ1-5; 9 bases agree with TRBD1. CDR3 in DNA: TGTGCCAGCAGTTTCGCACAGGGGGCCTGGGTAAATCAGCCCCAGCATTTT. Translating gives CASSFAQGAWVNQPQHF.